Listed below are T cell receptor beta chains from one sample, sequenced in a study of T cells in Graves' hyperthyroidism and ophthalmopathy. MiXCR, run by TCRdb on the multiplex PCR reads, gives a single entry per CDR3 protein. The sample contains fewer than 750,000 distinct CDR3 sequences, under 60% of which appear only once. Sample: peripheral blood or thyroid tissue (not recorded which). Every receptor here comes from a woman aged 18-35 years with Graves' hyperthyroidism. The CDR3 runs from the conserved cysteine through the conserved F or W. The order of the fields is D gene, clone size, V gene, J gene, CDR3 DNA, CDR3 protein. A D gene is named only where the DNA matches it firmly. Not every row has a clone size; where given, it reads once, few, many or a size class.

D: TRBD1
size: few
V: TRBV2
J: TRBJ1-2
DNA: TGTGCCAGCAGTGAAGCAGACAGGGCCCCCTATGGCTACACCTTC
CDR3: CASSEADRAPYGYTF

D: TRBD1
size: -
V: TRBV6-6
J: TRBJ2-5
DNA: TGTGCCAGCAATACAGGGGCAGAGACCCAGTACTTC
CDR3: CASNTGAETQYF

D: -
size: many
V: TRBV2
J: TRBJ2-7
DNA: TGTGCCAGCAGAGAACCCGACAGGGAGCAGTACTTC
CDR3: CASREPDREQYF

D: TRBD1
size: -
V: TRBV10-3
J: TRBJ2-5
DNA: TGTGCAGTCTCCGGGACAGGCGCCCAAGAGACCCAGTACTTC
CDR3: CAVSGTGAQETQYF

D: TRBD2
size: -
V: TRBV20-1
J: TRBJ2-7
DNA: TGCAGTGCTTTAAGAGCGGGAGTGAGCTCCTACGAGCAGTACTTC
CDR3: CSALRAGVSSYEQYF

D: TRBD2
size: -
V: TRBV7-3
J: TRBJ2-7
DNA: TGTGCCAGCAGCTTAATAGCTAGCGGGGGAAGCTCCTACGAGCAGTACTTC
CDR3: CASSLIASGGSSYEQYF

D: -
size: -
V: TRBV12-3/TRBV12-4
J: TRBJ2-5
DNA: TGTGCCAGCAGTTTGCGAGGGGACGGGTACTTC
CDR3: CASSLRGDGYF

D: -
size: -
V: TRBV12-3/TRBV12-4
J: TRBJ1-1
DNA: TGTGCCAGCAGTTCTTGGGGGACCACTGAAGCTTTCTTT
CDR3: CASSSWGTTEAFF

D: -
size: many
V: TRBV15
J: TRBJ1-1
DNA: TGTGCCACCAGCAGAGCAGCAGACCGCGGAGCTTTCTTT
CDR3: CATSRAADRGAFF

D: -
size: -
V: TRBV29-1
J: TRBJ1-2
DNA: TGCAGCGTTGTGTCGCGGGAGGCTAACTATGGCTACACCTTC
CDR3: CSVVSREANYGYTF

D: -
size: -
V: TRBV7-9
J: TRBJ2-7
DNA: TGTGCCAGCAGTGAAGCGCGTAAGCGCTACCGGGACGAAGGAGGCTACGAGCAGTATTTC
CDR3: CASSEARKRYRDEGGYEQYF

D: -
size: -
V: TRBV24-1
J: TRBJ2-2
DNA: TGTGCCACCAGTGAAGCTCAGGGGTCCGGGGAGCTGTTTTTT
CDR3: CATSEAQGSGELFF

D: TRBD2
size: -
V: TRBV14
J: TRBJ2-7
DNA: TGTGCCAGCAACCTAGGACTAGCATACGAGCAGTACTTC
CDR3: CASNLGLAYEQYF

D: -
size: -
V: TRBV3-1
J: TRBJ2-1
DNA: TGTGCCAGCAGCCTGGGGGAAAACAATGAGCAGTTCTTC
CDR3: CASSLGENNEQFF

D: -
size: many
V: TRBV19
J: TRBJ2-7
DNA: TGTGCCAGTAGTTATCGGAGAGGCGACACCTACGAGCAGTACTTC
CDR3: CASSYRRGDTYEQYF

D: -
size: many
V: TRBV12-3/TRBV12-4
J: TRBJ1-1
DNA: TGTGCCAGCAGTTTTTGGGGCCAAGAAGCTTTCTTT
CDR3: CASSFWGQEAFF

D: TRBD1
size: many
V: TRBV6-4
J: TRBJ2-5
DNA: TGTGCCAGGGGCGGCAGGGGGTACCAAGAGACCCAGTACTTC
CDR3: CARGGRGYQETQYF

D: -
size: many
V: TRBV7-2
J: TRBJ1-5
DNA: TGTGCCAGCAGCGCTGCCCTCACAGATAGCAATCAGCCCCAGCATTTT
CDR3: CASSAALTDSNQPQHF

D: TRBD1
size: once
V: TRBV2
J: TRBJ1-2
DNA: TGTGCCAGCAGGAGGCGGGAGGAGACAGGGGTTGGCTACACCTTC
CDR3: CASRRREETGVGYTF

D: -
size: -
V: TRBV19
J: TRBJ1-4
DNA: TGTGCCAGTAGTACCGACAGTTGGACAAAAGTGTTTTTT
CDR3: CASSTDSWTKVFF

D: -
size: many
V: TRBV9
J: TRBJ2-7
DNA: TGTGCCAGCAGCGAGACTCCGGGACAAGTCTACGAGCAGTACTTC
CDR3: CASSETPGQVYEQYF

D: -
size: many
V: TRBV24-1
J: TRBJ2-7
DNA: TGTGCCACCAGTGATTCCGGGACTTCGACCGGCTCCTACGAGCAGTACTTC
CDR3: CATSDSGTSTGSYEQYF

D: TRBD1
size: -
V: TRBV19
J: TRBJ1-2
DNA: TGTGCCAGTAAACCTAGGACAGGGGACTATGGCTACACCTTC
CDR3: CASKPRTGDYGYTF

D: TRBD2
size: many
V: TRBV11-2
J: TRBJ2-2
DNA: TGTGCCAGCAGCCTGACTAGCGGGAACACCGGGGAGCTGTTTTTT
CDR3: CASSLTSGNTGELFF